Below, 19 T cell receptor beta chains from the same sample are listed, as sequenced in a study of CD8+ T cells in alopecia areata. cDNA reverse transcribed from extracted RNA served as the sequencing template. The table came from immunoSEQ multiplex PCR; TCRdb's copy has only in-frame clones and leaves some out. Among 200,000 to 250,000 clones listed, about 53% were seen once. The material sequenced was CD4+ T cells sorted from blood, taken at week 0. Every receptor here comes from a human donor with alopecia areata.

The genes are TRBV29-1 and TRBJ2-3, with D possibly called TRBD1 or TRBD2 (5 bases each). The V end lost 3 bases, the J end lost 1 base, and 14 bases lay between the germline ends. Germline V CDR1 and CDR2: SQVTM, ANQGSEA. The CDR3 spans 15 residues. This CDR3 reads CSVDGAAGRTDTQYF. CDR3 in DNA: TGCAGCGTTGACGGGGCGGCGGGCCGCACAGATACGCAGTATTTT.

Only a few counts were recorded for this clone. J is TRBJ2-3 and V is TRBV13; D not resolved. Germline CDR1 and CDR2: PRHDT and FYEKMQ (reference sequence). V was shortened by 5 bases and J by 1 base, with 7 bases between the two germline ends. The CDR3 contains 13 residues. CDR3 DNA sequence: TGTGCCAGCAGCCCCTGGCGCACAGATACGCAGTATTTT. It yields the protein CASSPWRTDTQYF.

V and J are TRBV5-4 and TRBJ2-1; D remains unclear. The CDR3 length is 16 residues. Germline-derived CDR1 and CDR2 are SGHNT and YYREEE (reference sequence). V lost 0 bases, J lost 3 bases, and 13 bases lay in between. The CDR3 sequence is CASSLDRLSHYNEQFF. The DNA for the CDR3 is TGTGCCAGCAGCTTGGATAGGTTGTCCCACTACAATGAGCAGTTCTTC.

In its sample, this clone was seen a few times. The chain combines TRBV19 with TRBJ2-1; weak D call: TRBD2 (6 bases). Per the germline V gene, CDR1 is LNHDA and CDR2 is SQIVND (reference sequence). V lost 3 bases to trimming and J lost 1 base, with 13 bases between them. The CDR3 is 16 amino acids. CDR3 nucleotide sequence: TGTGCCAGTAGTATGTCTGGACTAATTTCCTACAATGAGCAGTTCTTC. Translating it yields CASSMSGLISYNEQFF.

In its sample, this clone was seen a few times. V usage is TRBV5-6 and J usage is TRBJ1-1; D possibly corresponds to TRBD1 (6 bases). The CDR3 has 14 amino acids. Trimming left V 5 bases short and J 5 bases short, with 16 bases between. Germline CDR1 and CDR2: SGHDT and YYEEEE. The CDR3: CASSYSVRGTEAFF. The DNA for the CDR3 is TGTGCCAGCAGTTACTCGGTGAGGGGGACTGAAGCTTTCTTT.

This chain connects TRBV29-1 to TRBJ2-5; weak D call: TRBD1 (7 bases). Trimming took 3 bases from V and 0 from J, leaving 11 bases between them. The length of the CDR3 is 14 residues. Germline lookup yields CDR1 SQVTM and CDR2 ANQGSEA. The CDR3 sequence: CSVEGGQYQETQYF. CDR3 DNA sequence: TGCAGCGTTGAGGGGGGACAGTACCAAGAGACCCAGTACTTC.

The chain is built from TRBV18 and TRBJ2-1, with a tentative D call TRBD2 (5 bases). This CDR3 is 16 amino acids long. Looked up from germline, CDR1 is KGHSH and CDR2 is LQKENI. Trimming pared 6 bases from V and 0 bases from J, leaving 15 bases between. The CDR3 region has the DNA TGTGCCAGCTCCCAACCGGGGTCGAGCTCCTACAATGAGCAGTTCTTC. Residues: CASSQPGSSSYNEQFF.

This clone turned up a few times. This chain connects TRBV5-1 to TRBJ1-2; no clear D. CDR3 length equals 13 residues. Trimming cost V 0 bases and J 6 bases, with 9 bases left between them. Germline V gene lookup returns CDR1 SGHRS and CDR2 YFSETQ. The CDR3 DNA reads as TGCGCCAGCAGCTTGGAATGGGAGCATGGCTACACCTTC. It translates to CASSLEWEHGYTF.

The sample holds many counts of this clone. V is TRBV11-2 and J is TRBJ1-2; D is unresolved. The CDR3 has 14 residues. CDR1 is SGHAT and CDR2 is FQNNGV in the germline V gene. Deletions cut 5 bases from V and 6 bases from J, with 16 bases between. The CDR3 sequence is CASSKAFRRDGYTF. The CDR3 DNA follows: TGTGCCAGCAGCAAGGCCTTCAGACGGGATGGCTACACCTTC.

Concerning this clone itself: One end of the junction does not line up with germline, which may come from a read error. The chain combines TRBV4-1 with TRBJ1-2, with D unresolved. The CDR3 has 12 amino acids. In germline, CDR1 is MGHRA, CDR2 YSYEKL. CDR3 nucleotides: TGTGCCAGCAGCCGCACGGACTATGGCTACACCTTC. Translation: CASSRTDYGYTF.

The V call is TRBV2, the J call TRBJ1-5, with D uncertain. The CDR3 is made up of 14 amino acids. V lost 4 bases to trimming and J lost 1 base, with 8 bases between them. In germline, CDR1 is SNHLY, CDR2 FYNNEI. The CDR3 nucleotides read TGTGCCAGCAGTGCAGCAGACAGCAATCAGCCCCAGCATTTT. This codes for CASSAADSNQPQHF.

The CDR3, as DNA: TGTGCCAGCAGTGATCGGCGGGGGGCCCGAGATACGCAGTATTTT. Protein sequence: CASSDRRGARDTQYF. The chain employs TRBV25-1 and TRBJ2-3; 8 bases are a match to TRBD2. The length of the CDR3 is 15 residues. Germline loops: CDR1 MGHDK, CDR2 SYGVNS. Trimming cost V 3 bases and J 5 bases; bases outside gene matches: 7.

In its sample, this clone was seen a few times. The chain combines TRBV4-2 with TRBJ2-3; 10 bases map to TRBD2. Looked up from germline, CDR1 is LGHNA and CDR2 is YNFKEQ. The CDR3 contains 16 residues. J gave up 2 bases and V 1 base, and 3 bases lay outside the gene matches. The CDR3 loop is CASSQVSGGSTDTQYF. CDR3 coding DNA: TGTGCCAGCAGCCAAGTTAGCGGGGGGTCCACAGATACGCAGTATTTT.

The V call is TRBV15, the J call TRBJ1-1; 12 bases fit TRBD1. The CDR3 totals 15 residues. J was trimmed by 7 bases and V by 2 bases; bases with no gene match: 5. From germline, CDR1 is LNHNV and CDR2 YYDKDF (reference sequence). This CDR3 reads CATSRPGQGAIEAFF. Here the CDR3 DNA reads TGTGCCACCAGCAGACCGGGACAGGGGGCGATTGAAGCTTTCTTT.

The DNA of the CDR3 is TGTGCCAGCAGTTACCGGAGCTCCTACAATGAGCAGTTCTTC. Translating gives CASSYRSSYNEQFF. The rearrangement uses TRBV6-5 and TRBJ2-1, with D uncertain. V was trimmed by 2 bases and J by 0 bases, leaving 5 bases between them. Germline lookup yields CDR1 MNHEY and CDR2 SVGAGI. The CDR3 consists of 14 residues.

DNA for the CDR3: TGTGCCAGCAGCGCAGCAGCGGGAGAAGAGACCCAGTACTTC. As protein: CASSAAAGEETQYF. This chain connects TRBV9 to TRBJ2-5; 8 bases agree with TRBD2. CDR1 and CDR2 (germline): SGDLS, YYNGEE. The CDR3 spans 14 residues. The V segment lost 3 bases and the J segment 3 bases; nucleotides outside the gene matches: 4. Combining the CDR3 with reference TRBV9 and TRBJ2-5 gives the whole variable domain DSGVTQTPKHLITATGQRVTLRCSPRSGDLSVYWYQQSLDQGLQFLIQYYNGEERAKGNILERFSAQQFPDLHSELNLSSLELGDSALYFCASSAAAGEETQYFGPGTRLLVL.

This sequence joins TRBV7-9 and TRBJ2-2, with D hard to call. Per the germline V gene, CDR1 is SEHNR and CDR2 is FQNEAQ (reference sequence). Deletions cut 3 bases from V and 6 bases from J, with 8 bases between. This CDR3 has 13 residues. The CDR3 DNA is TGTGCCAGCAGCTTGAGCGTGGCCGGGGAGCTGTTTTTT. Its translation is CASSLSVAGELFF.

This clone was detected only once. The chain is built from TRBV10-3 and TRBJ1-1, with 7 nucleotides matching TRBD1. Losses at the gene ends were 3 bases for V and 5 bases for J; bases not matched to a gene: 12. This CDR3 is 16 amino acids long. Germline CDR1 reads ENHRY; CDR2 reads SYGVKD. The CDR3 loop reads CAISDLGQVLGTEAFF. The CDR3 DNA sequence: TGTGCCATCAGTGACCTCGGACAGGTGTTGGGTACTGAAGCTTTCTTT.

This chain links TRBV30 with TRBJ1-5; 9 nucleotides match TRBD1. The germline CDR1 and CDR2 sequences are GTSNPN and SVGIG (reference sequence). The CDR3 covers 13 residues. The V segment lost 8 bases and the J segment 7 bases; nucleotides outside the gene matches: 9. CDR3: CAASGTGKQPQHF. The DNA of the CDR3 is TGTGCCGCTTCCGGGACAGGGAAACAGCCCCAGCATTTT.